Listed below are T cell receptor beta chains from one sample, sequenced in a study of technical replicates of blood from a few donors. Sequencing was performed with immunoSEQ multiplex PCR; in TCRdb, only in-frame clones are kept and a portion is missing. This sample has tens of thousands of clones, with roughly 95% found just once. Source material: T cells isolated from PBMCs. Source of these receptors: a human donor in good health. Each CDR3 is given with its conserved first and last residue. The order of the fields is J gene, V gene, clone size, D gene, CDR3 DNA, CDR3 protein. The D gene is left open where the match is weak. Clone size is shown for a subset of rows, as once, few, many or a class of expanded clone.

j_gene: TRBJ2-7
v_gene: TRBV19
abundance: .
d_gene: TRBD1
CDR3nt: TGTGCCAGTAGGAAGGGACAGGGGGTTACCTACGAGCAGTACTTC
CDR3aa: CASRKGQGVTYEQYF

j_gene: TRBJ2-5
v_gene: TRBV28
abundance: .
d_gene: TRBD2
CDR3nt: TGTGCCAGCAGCCCAGCGGGAGGTATCCAAGAGACCCAGTACTTC
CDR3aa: CASSPAGGIQETQYF

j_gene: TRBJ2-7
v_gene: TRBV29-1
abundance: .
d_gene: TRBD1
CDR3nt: TGCAGCGTGACAACAGGGGATGGCGAGCAGTACTTC
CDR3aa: CSVTTGDGEQYF

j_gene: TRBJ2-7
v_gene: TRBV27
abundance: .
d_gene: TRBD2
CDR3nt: TGTGCCAGCAGTTTATCGGTCGGCACGTGGGCGACTGGCGGGGGGAACTACGAGCAGTACTTC
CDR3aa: CASSLSVGTWATGGGNYEQYF

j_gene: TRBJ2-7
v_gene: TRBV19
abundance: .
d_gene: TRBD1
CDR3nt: TGTGCCAGTAGTATCCGCAAGGGACAGGGGGCGATCTACGAGCAGTACTTC
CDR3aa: CASSIRKGQGAIYEQYF

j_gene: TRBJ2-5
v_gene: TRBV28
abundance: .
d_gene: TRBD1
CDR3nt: TGTGCCAGCATGGGGGACAGGGTTCAAGAGACCCAGTACTTC
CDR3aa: CASMGDRVQETQYF

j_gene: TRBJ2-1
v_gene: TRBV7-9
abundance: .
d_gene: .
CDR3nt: TGTGCCAGCAGCGAGGGCTACAATGAGCAGTTCTTC
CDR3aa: CASSEGYNEQFF

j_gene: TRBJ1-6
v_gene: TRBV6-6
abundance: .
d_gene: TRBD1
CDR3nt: TGTGCCAGCAGTTACGGGACAGGGCGAAATTCACCCCTCCACTTT
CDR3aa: CASSYGTGRNSPLHF

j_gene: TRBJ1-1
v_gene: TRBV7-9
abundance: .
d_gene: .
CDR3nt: TGTGCCAGCAGCTCCGTCAGGGCAGGATTGAACACTGAAGCTTTCTTT
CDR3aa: CASSSVRAGLNTEAFF

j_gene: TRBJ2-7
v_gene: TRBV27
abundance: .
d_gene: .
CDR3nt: TGTGCCAGCAGTTTGCAGGTTGCCTACGAGCAGTACTTC
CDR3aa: CASSLQVAYEQYF

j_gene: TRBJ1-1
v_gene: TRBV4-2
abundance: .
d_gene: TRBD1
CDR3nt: TGTGCCAGCAGCCAAGCTGGAGGGGGCCTAGGGGCTTTCTTT
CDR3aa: CASSQAGGGLGAFF

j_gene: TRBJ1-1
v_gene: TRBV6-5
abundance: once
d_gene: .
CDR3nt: TGTGCCAGCAGTTACGGGATGGACGGGAAGAACACTGAAGCTTTCTTT
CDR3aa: CASSYGMDGKNTEAFF

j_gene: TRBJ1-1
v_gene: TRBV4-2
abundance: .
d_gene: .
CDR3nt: TGTGCCAGCAGCCCTAGCCCAGGGAGGGCACCCAACACTGAAGCTTTCTTT
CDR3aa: CASSPSPGRAPNTEAFF

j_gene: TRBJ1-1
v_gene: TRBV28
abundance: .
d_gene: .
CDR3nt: TGTGCCAGCAGTTCGCTCCGACAAGTTATGACTGAAGCTTTCTTT
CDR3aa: CASSSLRQVMTEAFF

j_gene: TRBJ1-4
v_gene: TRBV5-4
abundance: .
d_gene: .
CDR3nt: TGTGCCAGCAGCTTGTTAGGGGTCGACGGCCTACTAAATGAAAAACTGTTTTTT
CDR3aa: CASSLLGVDGLLNEKLFF

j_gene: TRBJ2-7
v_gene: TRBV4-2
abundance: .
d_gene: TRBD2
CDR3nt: TGTGCCAGCAGCCAAGACGATTTAGGACTAGCGGGGGAGTCCTACGAGCAGTACTTC
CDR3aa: CASSQDDLGLAGESYEQYF

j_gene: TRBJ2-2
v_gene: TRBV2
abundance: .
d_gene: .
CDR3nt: TGTGCCAGCAGTGACGCGGGGCGGAGCCCGAACACCGGGGAGCTGTTTTTT
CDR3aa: CASSDAGRSPNTGELFF

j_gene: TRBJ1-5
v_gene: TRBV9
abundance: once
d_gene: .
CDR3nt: TGTGCCAGCAGCTCCCAATTTGGGGGGGATCAGCCCCAGCATTTT
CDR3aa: CASSSQFGGDQPQHF

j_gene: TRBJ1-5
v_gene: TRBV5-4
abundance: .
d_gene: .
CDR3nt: TGTGCCAGCAGCTTCAGTCCGAATAGCAATCAGCCCCAGCATTTT
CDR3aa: CASSFSPNSNQPQHF

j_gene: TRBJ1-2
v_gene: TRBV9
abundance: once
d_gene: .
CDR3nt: TGTGCCAGCAGCGTATTGGTAGTTAACTATGGCTACACCTTC
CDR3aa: CASSVLVVNYGYTF

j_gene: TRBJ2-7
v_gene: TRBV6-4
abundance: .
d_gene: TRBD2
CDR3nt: TGTGCCAGCAGTAGACTAGCGGGAGGCAATTCCTACGAGCAGTACTTC
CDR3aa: CASSRLAGGNSYEQYF

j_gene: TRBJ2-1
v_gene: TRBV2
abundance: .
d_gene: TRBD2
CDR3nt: TGTGCCAGCAGGGATAGACTAGCGGCCTACAATGAGCAGTTCTTC
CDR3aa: CASRDRLAAYNEQFF

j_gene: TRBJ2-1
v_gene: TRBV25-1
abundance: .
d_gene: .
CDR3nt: TGTGCCAGCAGTCGGGGTGTCAGCTACAATGAGCAGTTCTTC
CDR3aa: CASSRGVSYNEQFF

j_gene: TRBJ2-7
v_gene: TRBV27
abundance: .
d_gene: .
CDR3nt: TGTGCCAGCAGTTTCGGGGCGGGATTCGACGAGCAGTACTTC
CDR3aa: CASSFGAGFDEQYF

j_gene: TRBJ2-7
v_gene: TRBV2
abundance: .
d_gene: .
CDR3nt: TGTGCCAGTTCCGAACCCCCAGGGGTCACCTACGAGCAGTACTTC
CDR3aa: CASSEPPGVTYEQYF

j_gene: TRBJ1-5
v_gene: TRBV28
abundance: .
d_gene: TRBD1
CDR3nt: TGTGCCAGCAGTTTGACAGGGGGCGTAACGCAGCCCCAGCATTTT
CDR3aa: CASSLTGGVTQPQHF

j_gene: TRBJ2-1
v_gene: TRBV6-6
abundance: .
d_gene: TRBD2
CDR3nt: TGTGCCAGCAGTACCGGGGCTAGCGGGCCGTACAATGAGCAGTTCTTC
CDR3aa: CASSTGASGPYNEQFF

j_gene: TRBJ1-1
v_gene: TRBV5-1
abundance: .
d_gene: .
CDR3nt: TGCGCCAGCAGCTTGGCCGGACAAATGAACACTGAAGCTTTCTTT
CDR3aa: CASSLAGQMNTEAFF

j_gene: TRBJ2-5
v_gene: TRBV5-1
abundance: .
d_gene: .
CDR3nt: TGCGCCAGCAGCCGCACGGACTTAGAAGAGACCCAGTACTTC
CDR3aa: CASSRTDLEETQYF